This record covers a single TCR beta chain. What it binds is unknown. Trimming pared 6 bases from V and 0 bases from J, leaving 15 bases between. The germline gives CDR1 DFQATT, CDR2 SNEGSKA (reference sequence). The CDR3 has 14 amino acids. Original processing methods: The study's classifier, a distant-metastasis tool for papillary thyroid cancer, was built using CDR3 differences across clinicopathological groups. TCRdb reassembled clones from the PCR reads with MiXCR. These V and J calls rely on TCRdb rather than the paper's analysis. The sample includes 10,000 to 15,000 clones, 27% seen only once; the top ten take 15% to 20%. This sample stems from a study of metastatic and nonmetastatic thyroid tumors. Overall study context: The comparison covered peripheral blood and tumor or nodule tissue in malignant and benign thyroid patients.

Study outcomes and limitations: The study reportedly found significantly higher TCR beta diversity in malignant thyroid tumors than benign nodules, in blood and tumor.

There were no patients who had received any treatment before thyroid surgery. The chain uses TRBV20-1 and TRBJ2-7; D remains ambiguous. The clonotype was recovered from a female donor with papillary thyroid cancer or a benign thyroid nodule (not recorded which). Some clones in this sample may be carry-over from other donors' samples. The sample comprised tumor tissue. Here the CDR3 DNA reads TGCAGTGCCCCGACGAGCGTCAACTCCTACGAGCAGTACTTC. Translated: CSAPTSVNSYEQYF.